Presented here are 28 T cell receptor beta chains from one specimen sequenced in a study of blood T cell repertoires in COVID-19. The method was immunoSEQ multiplex PCR; TCRdb's version includes in-frame clones alone and lacks a portion of them. This sample carries approximately 230,000 clones, roughly 85% of them seen once, and the ten largest clones take 2% to 2.5%. The sequencing input was peripheral blood. These receptors were taken from a man younger than 45 who had recovered from COVID-19.

This clone has a count of ten or more. The rearrangement uses TRBV6-4 and TRBJ2-1; D remains unclear. The CDR3 contains 13 residues. The V end lost 2 bases, the J end lost 5 bases, and 7 bases lay between the germline ends. The germline V gene has CDR1 MRHNA and CDR2 SNTAGT. CDR3: CASSDTENNEQFF. The CDR3 DNA is TGTGCCAGCAGTGACACCGAGAACAATGAGCAGTTCTTC.

This clone was recorded only once. The identical CDR3 is also encoded by other nucleotide sequences in the sample. This chain connects TRBV5-1 to TRBJ2-7, with D possibly being TRBD2 (5 bases). With 4 bases removed from V and 4 bases from J, the gap between germline ends came to 6 bases. Per germline, CDR1 SGHRS and CDR2 YFSETQ. The CDR3 spans 11 residues. The CDR3 reads CASSEGYEQYF. The CDR3 nucleotides are TGCGCCAGCAGCGAGGGTTACGAGCAGTACTTC. Looking up the rest from reference TRBV5-1 and TRBJ2-7 gives the full variable domain: KAGVTQTPRYLIKTRGQQVTLSCSPISGHRSVSWYQQTPGQGLQFLFEYFSETQRNKGNFPGRFSGRQFSNSRSEMNVSTLELGDSALYLCASSEGYEQYFGPGTRLTVT.

The CDR3 DNA sequence: TGTGCCAGTAGTAGAGCTAGTAAGGGGGCTCGCAATCAGCCCCAGCATTTT. Translating gives CASSRASKGARNQPQHF. This rearrangement joins TRBV19 to TRBJ1-5; 7 bases align to TRBD1. This CDR3 region has 17 residues. The V segment lost 4 bases and the J segment 2 bases; nucleotides outside the gene matches: 11. The germline CDR1 and CDR2 sequences are LNHDA and SQIVND (reference sequence).

The rearrangement uses TRBV3-1 (or the pseudogene TRBV3-2) and TRBJ1-5; the match to TRBD1 covers 10 bases. Germline assignment: CDR1 LGHDT and CDR2 YNNKEL (reference sequence). The CDR3 sequence is 18 residues long. The V gene end was trimmed by 3 bases and the J gene end by 2 bases; junction bases not matched to a gene: 10. The CDR3 nucleotides read TGTGCCAGCAGCCAGGAGGACAGGGGGAGTTGGGGCAATCAGCCCCAGCATTTT. Translation: CASSQEDRGSWGNQPQHF.

This chain links TRBV6-4 with TRBJ1-1, with D hard to call. V was trimmed by 4 bases and J by 4 bases, leaving 10 bases between them. In germline, CDR1 is MRHNA, CDR2 SNTAGT. This CDR3 has 13 amino acids. CDR3 coding DNA: TGTGCCAGCAGTGTCGGGGTCGGCACTGAAGCTTTCTTT. Encoded protein: CASSVGVGTEAFF.

This clone was observed a few times. This CDR3 reads CASSPRGLQPQHF. CDR3 bases: TGTGCCAGCAGCCCCAGGGGGCTTCAGCCCCAGCATTTT. The chain carries TRBV3-1 (or the pseudogene TRBV3-2) and TRBJ1-5; 8 nucleotides align to TRBD1. V dropped 4 bases and J dropped 6; count of bases not matched to a gene: 2. The CDR3 runs 13 residues. Germline V lookup: CDR1 LGHDT, CDR2 YNNKEL (reference sequence).

CDR3 sequence reads: CASSFGFGQESRETQYF. DNA of the CDR3: TGTGCCAGCAGCTTCGGCTTTGGGCAGGAATCGAGAGAGACCCAGTACTTC. The chain carries TRBV5-6 and TRBJ2-5; D is ambiguous. This CDR3 has 17 residues. Germline CDR1 is SGHDT and CDR2 is YYEEEE. With 2 bases removed from V and 4 bases from J, the gap between germline ends came to 21 bases.

The V call is TRBV2, the J call TRBJ2-7; D is perhaps TRBD1 (5 bases). The CDR3 has 12 amino acids. V was shortened by 6 bases and J by 5 bases, with 11 bases between the two germline ends. The V gene's germline CDR1 is SNHLY and CDR2 FYNNEI. The CDR3 here is CASSRAINEQYF. The CDR3 nucleotides read TGTGCCAGCAGCAGGGCGATCAACGAGCAGTACTTC.

The chain uses TRBV18 and TRBJ2-7; no definite D call. Trimming cost V 0 bases and J 6 bases, with 9 bases left between them. Germline V lookup: CDR1 KGHSH, CDR2 LQKENI. CDR3 length: 13 amino acids. The CDR3 region has the DNA TGTGCCAGCTCACCACCCGGTCTCTCCGAGCAGTACTTC. Translating gives CASSPPGLSEQYF.

This clone was observed at least ten times. V usage is TRBV7-2 and J usage is TRBJ1-5, with TRBD1 matching over 7 bases. Germline V gene sequence: CDR1 SGHTA, CDR2 FQGNSA. Unmatched junction bases numbered 5, after V lost 4 bases and J lost 5 bases. The CDR3 is 14 amino acids. The CDR3 nucleotides read TGTGCCAGCAGCTGGGGCAGGGGGGATCAGCCCCAGCATTTT. Translated, it gives CASSWGRGDQPQHF.

This chain joins TRBV12-3 or TRBV12-4 and TRBJ1-1; TRBD1 matches 8 bases. The CDR3 is 13 residues long. Germline trimming cut 7 bases from V and 3 bases from J; bases unmatched to any gene: 4. The CDR3, as DNA: TGTGCCAGCAACACACAGGGGGACACTGAAGCTTTCTTT. This codes for CASNTQGDTEAFF.

J is TRBJ2-1 and V is TRBV7-5; the table's D call TRBD1 went unverified against the DNA. TRBV7-5 is deemed a pseudogene. The CDR3 length is 16 residues. The DNA of the CDR3 is TGTGCCTTAATTAAGGGGATGGCTAGCTCCTACAATGAGCAGTTCTTC. Translation: CALIKGMASSYNEQFF.

The chain links TRBV19 to TRBJ2-5; 8 bases are shared with TRBD1. This CDR3 spans 15 amino acids. The germline V gene has CDR1 LNHDA and CDR2 SQIVND (reference sequence). V shed 3 bases, J shed 4 bases, and the junction held 7 bases outside the gene matches. CDR3: CASSILGQGGETQYF. The CDR3 bases are TGTGCCAGTAGTATTCTTGGACAGGGTGGAGAGACCCAGTACTTC.

The chain links TRBV7-7 to TRBJ2-2, with 7 bases lining up with TRBD1. This CDR3 spans 14 amino acids. CDR1 is SSHAT, CDR2 FNYEAQ, per germline (reference sequence). After removal of 3 bases from V and 7 bases from J, the junction contained 5 bases not matched to a gene. CDR3 coding DNA: TGTGCCAGCAGCTTCCGACAGGGTGTCGGGGAGCTGTTTTTT. It encodes CASSFRQGVGELFF.

The chain employs TRBV4-1 and TRBJ1-2, with 9 positions matching TRBD1. With 4 bases clipped from V and 6 bases from J, the junction kept 6 bases outside the gene matches. The CDR3 loop spans 14 amino acids. Per the germline V gene, CDR1 is MGHRA and CDR2 is YSYEKL. The CDR3 loop reads CASSREQGADGYTF. CDR3 nucleotide sequence: TGCGCCAGCAGCCGCGAACAGGGGGCGGATGGCTACACCTTC.

This chain joins TRBV12-3 or TRBV12-4 and TRBJ1-2, with a tentative D call TRBD1 (5 bases). V was shortened by 4 bases and J by 8 bases, with 11 bases between the two germline ends. The CDR3 is 12 amino acids. The CDR3 loop reads CASSSGHLGYTF. DNA of the CDR3: TGTGCCAGCAGTTCCGGACACTTGGGCTACACCTTC.

The chain links TRBV20-1 to TRBJ1-2; 11 bases map to TRBD1. Germline CDR1 and CDR2: DFQATT and SNEGSKA (reference sequence). Unmatched junction bases numbered 3, after V lost 7 bases and J lost 8 bases. The CDR3 extends over 11 amino acids. The CDR3 reads CSGTGGGGYTF. CDR3 bases: TGCAGTGGGACAGGGGGCGGCGGCTACACCTTC.

V and J are TRBV29-1 and TRBJ2-1, with D uncertain. V shed 1 base and J shed 15 bases, with 16 bases lying between them. Germline CDR1 is SQVTM and CDR2 is ANQGSEA. The CDR3 runs to 12 residues. This CDR3 reads CSVEGQVNPMFF. The CDR3 region has the DNA TGCAGCGTTGAAGGCCAGGTAAACCCCATGTTCTTC.

The CDR3 region is CASSPSPGQGADEQFF. The CDR3 coding sequence is TGTGCCAGCAGCCCTTCACCGGGACAGGGGGCCGATGAGCAGTTCTTC. The chain combines TRBV25-1 with TRBJ2-1; 12 positions match TRBD1. V gave up 6 bases and J gave up 8 bases; unmatched junction bases: 11. This CDR3 is 16 amino acids long. Germline CDR1 is MGHDK and CDR2 is SYGVNS.

The chain employs TRBV7-2 and TRBJ2-5; possibly TRBD2 for D (7 bases). Trimming shortened V by 0 bases and J by 6 bases, and 14 bases separated the two germline ends. The germline CDR1 and CDR2 sequences are SGHTA and FQGNSA. This CDR3 has 15 amino acids. For the CDR3, the DNA is TGTGCCAGCAGCTTAGCAGGGGGGGGCATACAGACCCAGTACTTC. It yields the protein CASSLAGGGIQTQYF.

V gene TRBV19 combines with J gene TRBJ2-3; D possibly corresponds to TRBD2 (5 bases). The germline V gene encodes CDR1 LNHDA and CDR2 SQIVND (reference sequence). V lost 7 bases and J lost 0, with 11 bases in between. The CDR3 runs 14 residues. CDR3: CASTPRTSTDTQYF. In DNA, the CDR3 is TGTGCCAGTACCCCCCGGACTAGCACAGATACGCAGTATTTT.

The chain links TRBV6-5 to TRBJ1-1, with D possibly TRBD1 on 6 matching bases. This CDR3 comprises 15 residues. CDR1 is MNHEY, CDR2 SVGAGI, per germline. With 4 bases removed from V and 5 bases from J, the gap between germline ends came to 17 bases. Here the CDR3 reads CASSSQPQGNTEAFF. In DNA, the CDR3 is TGTGCCAGCAGTTCTCAACCTCAGGGGAATACTGAAGCTTTCTTT.

The rearrangement links TRBV18 to TRBJ2-2, with D uncertain. This CDR3 comprises 13 residues. Germline values: CDR1 KGHSH, CDR2 LQKENI. The ends were cut back, 3 bases at V and 4 bases at J, with 6 bases in the middle. CDR3: CASSPSGTGELFF. In DNA, the CDR3 is TGTGCCAGCTCACCCTCCGGCACCGGGGAGCTGTTTTTT.

To note about this clone: A junction boundary mismatches the germline segment, possibly from a read error. This chain uses TRBV7-2 with TRBJ1-4; D is possibly TRBD1 (5 bases). Per the germline V gene, CDR1 is SGHTA and CDR2 is FQGNSA. This CDR3 contains 15 residues. CDR3 nucleotide sequence: TGTGCCAGCAGCTTAGATCGGGGGTCTAACGAAAAACTGTTTTTT. Its protein is CASSLDRGSNEKLFF. The whole variable domain, filled in from reference TRBV7-2 and TRBJ1-4, reads GAGVSQSPSNKVTEKGKDVELRCDPISGHTALYWYRQSLGQGLEFLIYFQGNSAPDKSGLPSDRFSAERTGGSVSTLTIQRTQQEDSAVYLCASSLDRGSNEKLFFGSGTQLSVL.

CDR3 sequence: CASSLDGNQPQHF. CDR3 bases: TGTGCCAGCAGCTTAGACGGGAATCAGCCCCAGCATTTT. This chain connects TRBV11-2 to TRBJ1-5; D is uncertain. V was pared by 0 bases and J by 4 bases, with 4 bases between. CDR3 length: 13 residues. Germline V lookup: CDR1 SGHAT, CDR2 FQNNGV. Together with reference TRBV11-2 and TRBJ1-5, the CDR3 gives the full variable domain: EAGVAQSPRYKIIEKRQSVAFWCNPISGHATLYWYQQILGQGPKLLIQFQNNGVVDDSQLPKDRFSAERLKGVDSTLKIQPAKLEDSAVYLCASSLDGNQPQHFGDGTRLSIL.

This chain uses TRBV5-1 with TRBJ2-7, with no clear D. There are 15 residues in the CDR3. CDR1 is SGHRS and CDR2 is YFSETQ in the germline V gene. Trimming took off 0 bases at V and 0 bases at J, with 10 bases between the two ends. The DNA of the CDR3 is TGCGCCAGCAGCTTGGACGCAGGCTACTCCTACGAGCAGTACTTC. It specifies CASSLDAGYSYEQYF. The full variable domain, its missing parts supplied by reference TRBV5-1 and TRBJ2-7, is KAGVTQTPRYLIKTRGQQVTLSCSPISGHRSVSWYQQTPGQGLQFLFEYFSETQRNKGNFPGRFSGRQFSNSRSEMNVSTLELGDSALYLCASSLDAGYSYEQYFGPGTRLTVT.

The V and J genes are TRBV6-5 and TRBJ1-2; no firm D call. The CDR3 has 16 amino acids. The germline CDR1 and CDR2 sequences are MNHEY and SVGAGI. Trimming pared 4 bases from V and 1 base from J, leaving 16 bases between. CDR3 residues: CASSFTVWPLNYGYTF. The DNA of the CDR3 is TGTGCCAGCAGTTTTACAGTCTGGCCTCTTAACTATGGCTACACCTTC.

The chain combines TRBV5-1 with TRBJ1-5; 9 nucleotides agree with TRBD1. CDR3 length: 14 residues. J gave up 7 bases and V 4 bases, and 6 bases lay outside the gene matches. The germline V gene has CDR1 SGHRS and CDR2 YFSETQ. This chain's CDR3 is CASSNTGGGQPQHF. CDR3 coding DNA: TGCGCCAGCAGCAATACAGGGGGCGGGCAGCCCCAGCATTTT. Variable domain in full (rest from reference TRBV5-1 and TRBJ1-5): KAGVTQTPRYLIKTRGQQVTLSCSPISGHRSVSWYQQTPGQGLQFLFEYFSETQRNKGNFPGRFSGRQFSNSRSEMNVSTLELGDSALYLCASSNTGGGQPQHFGDGTRLSIL.